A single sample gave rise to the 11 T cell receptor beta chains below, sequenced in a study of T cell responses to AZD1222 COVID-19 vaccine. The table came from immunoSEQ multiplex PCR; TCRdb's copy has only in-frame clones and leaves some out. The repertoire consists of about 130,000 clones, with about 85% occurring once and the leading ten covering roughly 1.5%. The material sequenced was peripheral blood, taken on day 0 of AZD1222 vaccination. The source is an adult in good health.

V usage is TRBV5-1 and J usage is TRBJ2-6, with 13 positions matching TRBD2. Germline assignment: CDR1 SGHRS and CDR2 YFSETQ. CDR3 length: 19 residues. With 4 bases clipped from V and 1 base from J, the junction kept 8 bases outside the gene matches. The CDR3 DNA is TGCGCCAGCAGCCTACTAGCGGGGGGGCCTAGTTCTGGGGCCAACGTCCTGACTTTC. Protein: CASSLLAGGPSSGANVLTF.

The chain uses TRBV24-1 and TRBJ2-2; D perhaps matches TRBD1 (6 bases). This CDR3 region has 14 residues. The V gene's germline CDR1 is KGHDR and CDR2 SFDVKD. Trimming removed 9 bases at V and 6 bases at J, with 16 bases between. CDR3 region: CATGIQGNAGELFF. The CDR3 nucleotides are TGTGCCACCGGAATACAGGGAAACGCCGGGGAGCTGTTTTTT.

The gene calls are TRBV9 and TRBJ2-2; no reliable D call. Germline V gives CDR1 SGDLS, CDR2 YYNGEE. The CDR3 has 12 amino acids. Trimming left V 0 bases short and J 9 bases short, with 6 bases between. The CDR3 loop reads CASSVVNRELFF. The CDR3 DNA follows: TGTGCCAGCAGCGTAGTGAACCGGGAGCTGTTTTTT. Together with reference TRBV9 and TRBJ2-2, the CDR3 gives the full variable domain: DSGVTQTPKHLITATGQRVTLRCSPRSGDLSVYWYQQSLDQGLQFLIQYYNGEERAKGNILERFSAQQFPDLHSELNLSSLELGDSALYFCASSVVNRELFFGEGSRLTVL.

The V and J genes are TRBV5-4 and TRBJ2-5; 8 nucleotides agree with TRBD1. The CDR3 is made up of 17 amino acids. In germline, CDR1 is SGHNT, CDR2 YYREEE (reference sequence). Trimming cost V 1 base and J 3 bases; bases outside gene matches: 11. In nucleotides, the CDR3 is TGTGCCAGCAGCTTGAACCTGCCCGGGACAGGCGAAGAGACCCAGTACTTC. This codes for CASSLNLPGTGEETQYF.

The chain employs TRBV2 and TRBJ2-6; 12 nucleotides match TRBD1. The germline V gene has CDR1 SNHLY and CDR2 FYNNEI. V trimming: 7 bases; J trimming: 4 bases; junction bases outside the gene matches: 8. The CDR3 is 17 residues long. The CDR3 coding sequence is TGTGCCAGCAATTACCGGGACAGGGGGCTCGGGGCCAACGTCCTGACTTTC. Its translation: CASNYRDRGLGANVLTF. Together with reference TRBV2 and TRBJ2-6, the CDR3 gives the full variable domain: EPEVTQTPSHQVTQMGQEVILRCVPISNHLYFYWYRQILGQKVEFLVSFYNNEISEKSEIFDDQFSVERPDGSNFTLKIRSTKLEDSAMYFCASNYRDRGLGANVLTFGAGSRLTVL.

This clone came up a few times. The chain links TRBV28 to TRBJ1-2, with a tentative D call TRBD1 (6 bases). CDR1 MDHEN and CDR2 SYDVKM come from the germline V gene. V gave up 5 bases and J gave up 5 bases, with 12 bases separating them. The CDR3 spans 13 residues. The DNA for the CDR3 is TGTGCCAGCAGTCCGGGGGGCCCTTATGGCTACACCTTC. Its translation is CASSPGGPYGYTF.

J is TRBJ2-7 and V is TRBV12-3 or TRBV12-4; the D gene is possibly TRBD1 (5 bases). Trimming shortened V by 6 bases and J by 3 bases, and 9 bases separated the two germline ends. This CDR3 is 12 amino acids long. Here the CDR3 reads CASSPDSYEQYF. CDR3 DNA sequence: TGTGCCAGCAGCCCCGACAGCTACGAGCAGTACTTC.

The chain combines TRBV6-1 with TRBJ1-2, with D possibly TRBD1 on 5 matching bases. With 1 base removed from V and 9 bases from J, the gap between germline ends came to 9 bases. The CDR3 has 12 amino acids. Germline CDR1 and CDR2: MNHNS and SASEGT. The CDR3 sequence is CASSEGGRSYTF. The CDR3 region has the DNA TGTGCCAGCAGTGAAGGGGGGAGGAGCTACACCTTC.

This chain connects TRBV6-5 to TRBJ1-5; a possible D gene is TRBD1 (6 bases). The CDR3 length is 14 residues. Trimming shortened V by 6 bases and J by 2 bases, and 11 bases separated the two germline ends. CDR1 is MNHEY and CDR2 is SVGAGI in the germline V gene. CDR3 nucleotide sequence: TGTGCCAGCAGGGGGGCGGTGGGCAATCAGCCCCAGCATTTT. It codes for CASRGAVGNQPQHF.

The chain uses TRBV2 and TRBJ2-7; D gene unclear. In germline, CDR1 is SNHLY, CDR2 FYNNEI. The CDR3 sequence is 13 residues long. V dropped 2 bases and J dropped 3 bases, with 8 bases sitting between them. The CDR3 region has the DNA TGTGCCAGCAGTGAACAGAAGGGCTACGAGCAGTACTTC. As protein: CASSEQKGYEQYF.

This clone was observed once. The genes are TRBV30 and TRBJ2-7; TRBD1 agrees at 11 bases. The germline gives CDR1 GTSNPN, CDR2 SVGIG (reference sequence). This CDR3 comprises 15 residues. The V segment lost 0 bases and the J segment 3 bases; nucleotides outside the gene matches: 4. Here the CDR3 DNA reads TGTGCCTGGAGTGTACCGGGACAGGGGGTCTACGAGCAGTACTTC. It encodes CAWSVPGQGVYEQYF.